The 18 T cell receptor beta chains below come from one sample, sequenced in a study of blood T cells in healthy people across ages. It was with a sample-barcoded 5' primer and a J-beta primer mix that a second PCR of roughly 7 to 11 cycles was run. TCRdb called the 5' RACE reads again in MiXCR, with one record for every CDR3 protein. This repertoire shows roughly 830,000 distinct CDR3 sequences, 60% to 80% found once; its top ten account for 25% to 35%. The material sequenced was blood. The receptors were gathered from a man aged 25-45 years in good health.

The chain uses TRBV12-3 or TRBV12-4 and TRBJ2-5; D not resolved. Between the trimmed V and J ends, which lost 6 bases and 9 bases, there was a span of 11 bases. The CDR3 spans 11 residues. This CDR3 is CASSSLSAQYF. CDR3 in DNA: TGTGCCAGCAGCTCGCTAAGCGCCCAGTACTTC.

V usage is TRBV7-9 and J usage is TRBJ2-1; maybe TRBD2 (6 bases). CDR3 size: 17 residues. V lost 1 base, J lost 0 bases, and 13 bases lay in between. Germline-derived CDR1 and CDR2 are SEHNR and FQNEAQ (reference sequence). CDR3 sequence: CASSLVGRDVSYNEQFF. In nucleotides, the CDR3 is TGTGCCAGCAGCTTAGTAGGGCGGGATGTCTCCTACAATGAGCAGTTCTTC.

CDR3 loop: CASGGQGNEQFF. As DNA, the CDR3 is TGTGCCAGCGGAGGACAGGGCAATGAGCAGTTCTTC. The V and J genes are TRBV6-5 and TRBJ2-1; 8 nucleotides line up with TRBD1. The trim removed 8 bases at V and 6 bases at J, leaving 3 bases unmatched. From germline, CDR1 is MNHEY and CDR2 SVGAGI. The CDR3 loop spans 12 amino acids.

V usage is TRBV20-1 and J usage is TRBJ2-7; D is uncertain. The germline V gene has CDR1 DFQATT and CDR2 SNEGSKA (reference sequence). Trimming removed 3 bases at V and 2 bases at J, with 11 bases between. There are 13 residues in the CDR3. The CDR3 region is CSASPISAYEQYF. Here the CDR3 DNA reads TGCAGTGCTAGCCCGATATCAGCCTACGAGCAGTACTTC.

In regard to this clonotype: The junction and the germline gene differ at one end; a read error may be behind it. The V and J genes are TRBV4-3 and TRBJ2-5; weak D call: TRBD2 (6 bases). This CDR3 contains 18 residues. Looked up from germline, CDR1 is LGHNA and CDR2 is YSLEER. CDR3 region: CASSQERNSGYTQETQYF. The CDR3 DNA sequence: TGCGCCAGCAGCCAAGAAAGGAATAGCGGATATACTCAAGAGACCCAGTACTTT.

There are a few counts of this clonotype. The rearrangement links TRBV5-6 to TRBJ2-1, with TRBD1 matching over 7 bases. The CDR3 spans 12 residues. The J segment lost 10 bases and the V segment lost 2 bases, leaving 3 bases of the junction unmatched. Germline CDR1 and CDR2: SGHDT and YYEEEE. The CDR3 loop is CASSLSDREQFF. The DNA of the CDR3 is TGTGCCAGCAGCTTATCGGACAGGGAGCAGTTCTTC.

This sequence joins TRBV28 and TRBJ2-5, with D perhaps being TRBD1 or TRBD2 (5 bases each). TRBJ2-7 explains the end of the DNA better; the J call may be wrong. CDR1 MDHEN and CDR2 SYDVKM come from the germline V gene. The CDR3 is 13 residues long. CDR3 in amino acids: CASNRDVNYEQYF. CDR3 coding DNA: TGTGCCAGCAACCGGGACGTAAACTACGAGCAGTACTTC.

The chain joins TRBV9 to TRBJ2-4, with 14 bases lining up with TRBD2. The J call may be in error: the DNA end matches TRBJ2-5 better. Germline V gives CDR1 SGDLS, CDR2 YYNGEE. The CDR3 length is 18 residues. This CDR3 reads CASSVAGTSGGTQETQYF. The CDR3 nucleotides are TGTGCCAGCAGCGTAGCAGGGACTAGCGGGGGCACCCAAGAGACCCAGTACTTC.

This CDR3 reads CASTSTAGRSHEQYF. CDR3 bases: TGTGCCAGCACCTCGACAGCGGGACGGTCCCACGAGCAGTACTTC. This sequence joins TRBV27 and TRBJ2-4; TRBD2 matches 7 bases. With the DNA end fitting TRBJ2-7 better, the J assignment may be wrong. From germline, CDR1 is MNHEY and CDR2 SMNVEV (reference sequence). The CDR3 is 15 residues long.

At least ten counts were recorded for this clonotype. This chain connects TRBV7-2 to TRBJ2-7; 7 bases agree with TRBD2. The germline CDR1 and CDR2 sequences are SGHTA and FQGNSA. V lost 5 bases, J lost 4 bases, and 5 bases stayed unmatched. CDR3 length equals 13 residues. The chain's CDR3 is CASSGAGRYEQYF. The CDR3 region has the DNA TGTGCCAGCAGCGGAGCGGGGAGGTACGAGCAGTACTTC.

CDR3 loop: CASSQSGQGISSEQFF. Here the CDR3 DNA reads TGTGCCAGCAGCCAATCGGGACAGGGTATCTCTAGTGAGCAGTTCTTC. The chain joins TRBV4-2 to TRBJ2-1; 9 bases line up with TRBD1. The CDR3 is 16 residues long. Germline V CDR1 and CDR2: LGHNA, YNFKEQ. Trimming cost V 2 bases and J 9 bases; bases outside gene matches: 11.

The CDR3 loop is CSARGRGASDEQFF. In DNA form, the CDR3 reads TGCAGTGCTAGGGGGAGGGGAGCTAGCGATGAGCAGTTCTTC. The chain has TRBV20-1 and TRBJ2-1; 7 nucleotides agree with TRBD2. CDR1 DFQATT and CDR2 SNEGSKA come from the germline V gene (reference sequence). This CDR3 spans 14 amino acids. Losses at the gene ends were 3 bases for V and 8 bases for J; bases not matched to a gene: 10.

The CDR3 DNA sequence: TGCGCCAGCAGCCAAGGGCTGACCCGCTTCAATGAGCAGTTCTTC. Its translation: CASSQGLTRFNEQFF. The rearrangement links TRBV4-3 to TRBJ2-1; D unclear. The CDR3 extends over 15 amino acids. V was cut by 1 base and J by 6 bases, with 13 bases left in between. The germline V gene has CDR1 LGHNA and CDR2 YSLEER.

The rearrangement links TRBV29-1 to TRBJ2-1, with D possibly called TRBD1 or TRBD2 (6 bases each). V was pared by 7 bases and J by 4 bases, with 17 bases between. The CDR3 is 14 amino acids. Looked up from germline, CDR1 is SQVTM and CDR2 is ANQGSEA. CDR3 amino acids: CSAQRGEDYNEQFF. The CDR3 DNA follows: TGCAGCGCACAGAGGGGGGAAGATTACAATGAGCAGTTCTTC.

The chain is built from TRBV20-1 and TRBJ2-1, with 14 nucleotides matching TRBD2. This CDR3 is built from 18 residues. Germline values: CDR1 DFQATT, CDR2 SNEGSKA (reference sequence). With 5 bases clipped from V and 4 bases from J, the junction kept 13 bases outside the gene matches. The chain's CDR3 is CSACRTSGGRVGYNEQFF. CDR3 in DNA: TGCAGTGCTTGCCGGACTAGCGGGGGGAGGGTGGGTTACAATGAGCAGTTCTTC.

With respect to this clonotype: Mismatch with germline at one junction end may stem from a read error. CDR3 DNA sequence: TGTACCAGCAGCTTGAGGGGTACAGGGACTGAAGCTTTCTTT. It specifies CTSSLRGTGTEAFF. The chain links TRBV5-5 to TRBJ1-1; weak D call: TRBD1 (6 bases). This CDR3 spans 14 amino acids. Germline CDR1 SGHKS, CDR2 YYEKEE (reference sequence).

CDR3 coding DNA: TGTGCCAGCACTCGACAGGGCCCTTATCCACGCCCTAGAGAAAACAATGAGCAGTTCTTC. This codes for CASTRQGPYPRPRENNEQFF. The chain employs TRBV6-1 and TRBJ2-1; TRBD1 matches at 7 bases. Germline V lookup: CDR1 MNHNS, CDR2 SASEGT. The CDR3 totals 20 residues. J was trimmed by 5 bases and V by 7 bases; bases with no gene match: 26.

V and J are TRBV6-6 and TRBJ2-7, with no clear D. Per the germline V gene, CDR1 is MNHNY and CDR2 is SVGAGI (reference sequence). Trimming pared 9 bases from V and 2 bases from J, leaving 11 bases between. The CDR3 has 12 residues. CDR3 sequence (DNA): TGTGCCAGTCTCAGATCCCCCTACGAGCAGTACTTC. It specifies CASLRSPYEQYF.